These 6 T cell receptor beta chains share one sample of origin, sequenced in a study of cytomegalovirus exposure and HLA in healthy donors. PCR primers comprised 60 Vbeta and 13 Jbeta primers. Some clones are missing from TCRdb's copy, which holds only in-frame ones; the method was immunoSEQ multiplex PCR. The sample lists 110,000 to 150,000 clones, approximately 80% occurring once. What was sequenced was PBMCs. The receptor source for this set is a woman in her late teens or twenties in good health and CMV-seropositive.

This chain uses TRBV30 with TRBJ2-7; TRBD1 matches at 7 bases. The junction had 7 bases not matched to a gene; V was cut back by 2 bases and J by 3 bases. Germline CDR1 GTSNPN, CDR2 SVGIG (reference sequence). The CDR3 sequence is 14 residues long. The CDR3 loop reads CAWSKNRGHYEQYF. In nucleotides, the CDR3 is TGTGCCTGGAGTAAAAACAGGGGCCACTACGAGCAGTACTTC.

This chain joins TRBV5-4 and TRBJ1-4; weak D call: TRBD1 (5 bases). This CDR3 comprises 14 residues. Germline V gene lookup returns CDR1 SGHNT and CDR2 YYREEE (reference sequence). V lost 3 bases, J lost 8 bases, and 14 bases lay in between. The CDR3 here is CASSSGKDREKLFF. CDR3 nucleotides: TGTGCCAGCAGCTCAGGGAAGGACCGGGAAAAACTGTTTTTT.

The chain is built from TRBV27 and TRBJ2-5; the D is unclear. TRBJ2-7 explains the end of the DNA better; the J call may be wrong. This CDR3 region has 11 residues. Germline CDR1 reads MNHEY; CDR2 reads SMNVEV (reference sequence). The CDR3 here is CASSFGYEQYF. CDR3 bases: TGTGCCAGCAGTTTTGGTTACGAGCAGTACTTC.

The chain couples TRBV2 to TRBJ2-7, with a tentative D call TRBD1 (6 bases). Trimming shortened V by 4 bases and J by 0 bases, and 13 bases separated the two germline ends. The CDR3 loop spans 15 amino acids. Germline lookup yields CDR1 SNHLY and CDR2 FYNNEI. CDR3 sequence reads: CASSVEGEDSYEQYF. Here the CDR3 DNA reads TGTGCCAGCAGTGTTGAGGGGGAAGACTCCTACGAGCAGTACTTC. Using reference TRBV2 and TRBJ2-7 for the parts outside the CDR3, the full variable domain is EPEVTQTPSHQVTQMGQEVILRCVPISNHLYFYWYRQILGQKVEFLVSFYNNEISEKSEIFDDQFSVERPDGSNFTLKIRSTKLEDSAMYFCASSVEGEDSYEQYFGPGTRLTVT.

The chain is built from TRBV19 and TRBJ1-5; TRBD1 matches 7 bases. V was pared by 7 bases and J by 3 bases, with 9 bases of the junction left unmatched. The CDR3 length is 15 residues. Germline V gives CDR1 LNHDA, CDR2 SQIVND (reference sequence). The CDR3 region is CASTHRQGTNQPQHF. The CDR3 coding sequence is TGTGCCAGTACCCACCGACAGGGTACCAATCAGCCCCAGCATTTT.

This clone was picked up a small number of times. The chain has TRBV9 and TRBJ2-3; TRBD2 aligns across 11 bases. V lost 0 bases and J lost 0; bases outside the gene matches: 6. In germline, CDR1 is SGDLS, CDR2 YYNGEE. The CDR3 is 18 residues long. The CDR3, as DNA: TGTGCCAGCAGCGTAGCTAGCGGGGGGAAAATCAGCACAGATACGCAGTATTTT. It translates to CASSVASGGKISTDTQYF.